This T cell receptor (beta chain) was sequenced for a study of T cells in Graves' hyperthyroidism and ophthalmopathy. Points from the study as a whole: Blood also contained most expanded thyroid clonotypes above 0.001.

This clonotype was detected ten times or more. Antigen specificity is unknown. Germline CDR1 MNHEY, CDR2 SVGAGI. This CDR3 spans 16 amino acids. Trimming left V 0 bases short and J 5 bases short, with 16 bases between. Using RNA transcripts as the source, TCR beta CDR3 regions were amplified. The TCR CDR3 was amplified in a first-round RT-PCR using the HTBI primer set. A single record per CDR3 protein comes from TCRdb applying MiXCR to the multiplex PCR reads. The repertoire holds hundreds of thousands of distinct CDR3 sequences, with around 14% as singletons. The origin of this receptor is a woman aged 25 to 39 with Graves' hyperthyroidism that later progressed to Graves' ophthalmopathy. This chain connects TRBV6-5 to TRBJ2-5, with D tentatively TRBD2 (5 bases). Input material: blood. The chain's CDR3 is CASSYSRQPRGETQYF. DNA for the CDR3: TGTGCCAGCAGTTACTCGAGGCAGCCCCGAGGGGAGACCCAGTACTTC.